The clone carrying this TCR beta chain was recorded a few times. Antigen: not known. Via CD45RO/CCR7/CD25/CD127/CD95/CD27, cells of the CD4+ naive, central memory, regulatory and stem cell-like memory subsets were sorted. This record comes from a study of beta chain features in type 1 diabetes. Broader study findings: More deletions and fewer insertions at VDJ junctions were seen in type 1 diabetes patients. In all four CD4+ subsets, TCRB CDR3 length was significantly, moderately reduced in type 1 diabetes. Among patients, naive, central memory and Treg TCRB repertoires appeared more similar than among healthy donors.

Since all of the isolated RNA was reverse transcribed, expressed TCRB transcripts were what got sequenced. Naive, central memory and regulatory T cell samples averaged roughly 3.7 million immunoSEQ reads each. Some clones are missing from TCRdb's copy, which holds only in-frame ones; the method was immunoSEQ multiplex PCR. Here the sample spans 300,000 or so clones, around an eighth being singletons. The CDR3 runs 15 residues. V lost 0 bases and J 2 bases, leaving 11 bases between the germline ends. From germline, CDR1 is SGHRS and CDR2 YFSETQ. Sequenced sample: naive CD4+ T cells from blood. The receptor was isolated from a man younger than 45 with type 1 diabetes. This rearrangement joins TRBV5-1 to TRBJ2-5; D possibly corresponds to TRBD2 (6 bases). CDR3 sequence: CASSLGFGGQETQYF. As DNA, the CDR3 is TGCGCCAGCAGCTTGGGATTTGGGGGGCAAGAGACCCAGTACTTC. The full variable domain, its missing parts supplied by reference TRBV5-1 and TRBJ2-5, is KAGVTQTPRYLIKTRGQQVTLSCSPISGHRSVSWYQQTPGQGLQFLFEYFSETQRNKGNFPGRFSGRQFSNSRSEMNVSTLELGDSALYLCASSLGFGGQETQYFGPGTRLLVL.